A single T cell receptor beta chain is shown here with its context. Its antigen remains unidentified. This specimen comes from a study of cytomegalovirus exposure and HLA in healthy donors (TCRdb year 2017). Turning to the overall study: In an earlier analysis of 587 of the donors, 250 to 350 Gb of sequence data and 120 million or so unique TCR beta sequences from approximately 180 million T cells were reported. The study was designed to test whether signatures of past pathogen exposure could be identified by cataloging public T cell receptors. Alongside the repertoire data, information on donor age, sex, ethnicity and CMV serostatus was compiled. Both class I and class II loci were covered by HLA typing, at four-digit resolution. Among several hundred genotyped donors of the cohort, an average of roughly 230,000 unique TCR beta nucleotide sequences was sequenced per donor, of which approximately 18% were non-productive. The number of donors typed differed by locus, with roughly 620-630 for A, B, C, DRB1 and DQB1, around 500 for DQA1, over 600 for DPA1, and around 430 for DPB1. Every discovery cohort repertoire had been produced on one sequencing platform. In a later analysis, previously published TCR beta repertoires from fewer than 750 donors were re-analyzed and high-resolution HLA genotyping was added so that TCR occurrence patterns could be studied. The study combined high-throughput TCR immunosequencing, statistical association of individual TCRs with disease status, and machine learning to predict cytomegalovirus infection status. Along with the roughly 670-subject first cohort, a separate validation cohort of around 120 different subjects was used. Rather than drawing on any new phenotypic data, the later analysis identified candidate immune exposures from TCR beta sequences and the way those sequences occurred across donors. Using immunosequencing, the study profiled T cell repertoires from 666 subjects and related those repertoires to cytomegalovirus serostatus. About 280 gigabases of sequencing data and around 85 million unique TCR sequences made up an early release that covered 500 to 700 HLA-typed donors. A later genetic analysis used genome-wide SNP genotypes for about 60% of the roughly 670 donors, treating that subset as a discovery cohort. To decide whether each TCR beta V gene segment behaved as functional or pseudogenic, an earlier analysis of approximately 590 of the donors relied on high-throughput TCR beta sequencing. Because of strong linkage in the cohort, roughly five DR-DQ haplotypes were treated as single units for association and clustering. The genetic ancestry cluster associated with self-reported Caucasian donors included around 76% of the roughly 400 genotyped donors.

The library was prepared using the immunoSEQ multiplex PCR assay. For the multiplex PCR, a mixture combining 60 forward primers for TCR Vbeta segments and 13 reverse primers for TCR Jbeta segments was used. A multiplex PCR assay on genomic DNA amplified the CDR3 region of rearranged TCR beta genes. The Illumina HiSeq System was used to sequence the amplified TCR beta libraries as 87-base-pair reads. The original pipeline was this. A later analysis counted tens of millions of unique TCR beta chains across the 666 repertoires, and approximately 11 million of these chains were shared by at least two donors. To remove PCR and sequencing errors, raw reads were error-corrected and collapsed into unique sequences using a nearest-neighbor algorithm that merged closely related sequences. CDR3 sequences were aligned to IMGT reference sequences to assign V, D and J gene segments. For a sequence to be retained, a match of at least six nucleotides to both a V gene segment and a J gene segment was required. Rearrangements were classified as productive when the CDR3 lacked stop codons and remained in frame with V and J, and all other rearrangements were classified as non-productive. CDR3 was defined according to IMGT convention as the region running from the second conserved V-encoded cysteine to the conserved J-encoded phenylalanine. The earlier analysis of 450 to 750 of the donors excluded any sequence lacking an unambiguous match to a single V gene segment. An earlier analysis of several hundred of the donors called V segments functional above 56.7% productive rearrangements and segregating when the between-donor standard deviation exceeded 5%. A statistical classification framework was built for diagnosing cytomegalovirus status from the catalog of TCR beta chain sequences. In a later analysis, V and J genes were assigned by comparing TCR nucleotide sequences against IMGT/GENE-DB human TR gene sequences. The TCRdist pipeline was used in a later analysis to assign CDR3 sequences and most-parsimonious VDJ recombination scenarios. In a later analysis, each TCR beta chain was defined by its CDR3 amino acid sequence together with its V-gene family, and reads lacking a unique V-gene family were excluded. A later analysis removed roughly 590 highly shared, low-generation-probability nucleotide sequences to deal with suspected cross-contamination and a sequencing artifact. In a later analysis, a clonal expansion index was calculated for each public chain from normalized within-repertoire ranks of inferred template counts. In a later analysis, generation probabilities were computed using a VDJ recombination model fitted to out-of-frame rearrangements, and the results were checked against IGoR. Hypergeometric tests were used in a later analysis to score TCR-TCR, TCR-HLA and TCR-CMV co-occurrence, with a repertoire-size bias correction applied to the TCR pairs. To estimate false discovery rates, a later analysis permuted the HLA or CMV assignments 20 times. In a later analysis, co-occurring TCRs were grouped with DBSCAN, and TCRdist sequence similarity was added when clustering was performed within HLA-allele-positive subsets. For co-occurrence clustering, repertoires with fewer than 30,000 or more than 120,000 public chains were excluded, along with roughly five repertoires with anomalous nucleotide sharing. As stored in TCRdb, this immuneACCESS dataset retains in-frame rearrangements with V and J assigned. A fraction of the clones does not appear; measured against another copy, unresolved V genes explain less than half of the discrepancy, and the remainder lacks a known reason. V, J and clone size were drawn from that table, and D and trimming were deduced from the DNA. This sample's table has entries for about 99,000 clones. About 3.5% of the sample is taken by the ten largest.

For this chain, trimming is 5 bases at the V end and 0 bases at the J end, and the number of junction bases without a gene match is 7. The CDR3 runs 17 residues from the cysteine to the phenylalanine. Only the CDR3 DNA stays, 51 bases, in frame from base 1. Taken from the germline V gene (reference sequence), the CDR1 and CDR2 loops are LNHDA and SQIVND. The full study reports these points: HLA typing was unavailable for some donors at each locus, so association tests used only the typed subset. V-gene and J-gene trimming of TCR beta chains was associated with a missense DCLRE1C variant in a later genetic analysis, and the association was replicated in an independent cohort. Because counts were too low, seventeen rarely observed V segments, including chromosome 9 orphons, were excluded from the earlier analysis of 500 to 700 of the donors. A further reported finding was that TCR beta sequences accurately predicted the HLA-A and HLA-B alleles for most subjects in the first cohort. According to a later analysis, TCR association rates differed among HLA loci, with DRB1 alleles showing the most associated TCRs and HLA-C alleles showing the fewest. Most TCR sequences were seen in very few donors, while some public TCRs were found in many individuals. The only immune exposure information available for the cohort was CMV serostatus. Roughly uniform sequencing depth across donors was assumed in presence/absence analyses, although this assumption may not hold. According to a later genetic analysis, donors in an Asian-associated ancestry cluster had fewer N-insertions in productive TCRs than the approximately 610-donor mean. In an earlier analysis of about 600 of the donors, most TCR beta V segments appeared in productive rearrangements about 87% or about 30% of the time, broadly matching IMGT annotations. When HLA alleles, especially DR and DQ, strongly co-occurred, attributing TCR associations to individual alleles was difficult. At a false discovery rate of 0.05, a later analysis linked under 20,000 TCR beta sequences to specific HLA alleles. In a later analysis, HLA-associated TCR beta chains showed more clonal expansion and lower generation probabilities than non-associated chains that were equally common. According to a later analysis, most CMV-associated TCR beta chains appeared to be HLA-restricted, and the HLA associations seemed to be driven largely by CMV exposure. It was suggested by the authors that the approach could potentially be generalized to other disease states and immunological phenotypes. The study listed approximately 150 TCR beta chains as associated with cytomegalovirus. The cohort was sequenced for TCR beta chains only, and without alpha or paired-chain data the features that could be detected were limited. In a later analysis, several top co-occurrence clusters were reported to appear linked to parvovirus B19, influenza, CMV and Epstein-Barr virus. In vitro tests confirmed that a few of the cytomegalovirus-associated TCR beta chains recognize cytomegalovirus antigens. A cluster of highly shared sequence variants was judged likely to be a technical artifact of the sequencing pipeline. Because the 87-base-pair reads could not distinguish some IMGT-functional V segments, including TRBV6-2 and TRBV6-3, those segments were excluded. Cytomegalovirus status was reported to be diagnosed by the classifier with high specificity and sensitivity in both the original and validation cohorts. Correlated functional status among segregating V segments might be attributable to linkage disequilibrium, but an unknown experimental factor could not be ruled out.

The cohort was made up of 666 healthy bone marrow donors. All cohort members were sampled while nominally healthy, although unrecorded immune exposures were likely present. The donor tested CMV seronegative, placing the donor among the approximately 400 seronegative members of the cohort. Each donor provided a peripheral blood sample, and peripheral blood mononuclear cells were used for TCR beta sequencing. Genomic DNA extraction from the blood cell samples was performed with the Qiagen DNeasy Blood Extraction Kit. Sequenced sample: PBMCs. The clonotype originates from a man aged 35-49 years in good health and CMV-seronegative. The chain is encoded by TRBV19 joined to TRBJ2-2; TRBD2 lines up with 9 middle nucleotides. The sequenced DNA: TGTGCCAGTAGTTTATTAGCGGGGGCCACGAACACCGGGGAGCTGTTTTTT. This gives the protein CASSLLAGATNTGELFF.